The table lists the clone carrying this TCR beta chain with a few counts. The protocol attached unique molecular identifiers to individual cDNA molecules. MiXCR, run by TCRdb on the 5' RACE reads, gives a single entry per CDR3 protein. This sample has tens of thousands of distinct CDR3 sequences, with over 9.5% found just once. The record originates from a study of early T cells in non-severe SARS-CoV-2 infection. As for the study in general: The authors sequenced bulk RNA from unsorted whole blood, leaving chains unpaired.

Germline CDR1 reads DFQATT; CDR2 reads SNEGSKA (reference sequence). V shed 6 bases, J shed 5 bases, and the junction held 6 bases outside the gene matches. This CDR3 comprises 13 residues. This clonotype originated in an adult who was a healthcare worker with PCR-confirmed SARS-CoV-2 infection or an uninfected control (not recorded which). V and J are TRBV20-1 and TRBJ2-1, with 8 nucleotides matching TRBD2. What was sequenced was whole blood. CDR3 in amino acids: CSAPKAGDNEQFF. Written as DNA, the CDR3 is TGCAGTGCCCCGAAAGCGGGGGACAATGAGCAGTTCTTC.